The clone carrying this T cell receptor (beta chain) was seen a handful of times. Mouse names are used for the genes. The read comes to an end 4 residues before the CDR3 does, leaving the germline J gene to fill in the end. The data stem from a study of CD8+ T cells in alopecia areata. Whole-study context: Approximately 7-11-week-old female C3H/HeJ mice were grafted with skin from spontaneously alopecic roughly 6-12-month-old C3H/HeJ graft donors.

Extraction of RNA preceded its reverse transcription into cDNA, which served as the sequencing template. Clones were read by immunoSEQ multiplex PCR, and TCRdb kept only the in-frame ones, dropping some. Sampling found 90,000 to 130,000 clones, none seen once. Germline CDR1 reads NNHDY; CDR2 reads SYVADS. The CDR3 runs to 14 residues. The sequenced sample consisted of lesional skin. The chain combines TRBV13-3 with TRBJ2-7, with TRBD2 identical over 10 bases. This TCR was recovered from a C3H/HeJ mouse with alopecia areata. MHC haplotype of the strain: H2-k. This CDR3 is CASRRDWGYYEQYF. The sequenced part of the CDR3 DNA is TGTGCCAGCAGGCGGGACTGGGGATATTAT.